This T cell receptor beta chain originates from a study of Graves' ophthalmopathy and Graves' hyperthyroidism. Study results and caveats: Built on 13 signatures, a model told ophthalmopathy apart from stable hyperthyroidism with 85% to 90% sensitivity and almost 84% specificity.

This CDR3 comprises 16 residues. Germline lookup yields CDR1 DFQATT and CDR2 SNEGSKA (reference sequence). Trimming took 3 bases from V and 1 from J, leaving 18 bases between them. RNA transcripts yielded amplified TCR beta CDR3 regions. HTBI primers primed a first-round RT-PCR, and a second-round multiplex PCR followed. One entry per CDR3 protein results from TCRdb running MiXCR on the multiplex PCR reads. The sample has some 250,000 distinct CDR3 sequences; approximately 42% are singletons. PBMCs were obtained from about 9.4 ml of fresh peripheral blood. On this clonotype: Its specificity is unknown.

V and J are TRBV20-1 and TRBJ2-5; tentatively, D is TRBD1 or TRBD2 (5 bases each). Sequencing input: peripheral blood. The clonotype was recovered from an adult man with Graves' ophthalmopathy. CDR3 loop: CSASRDLVEVQETQYF. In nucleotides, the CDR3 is TGCAGTGCTAGTCGGGACCTCGTGGAAGTCCAAGAGACCCAGTACTTC.